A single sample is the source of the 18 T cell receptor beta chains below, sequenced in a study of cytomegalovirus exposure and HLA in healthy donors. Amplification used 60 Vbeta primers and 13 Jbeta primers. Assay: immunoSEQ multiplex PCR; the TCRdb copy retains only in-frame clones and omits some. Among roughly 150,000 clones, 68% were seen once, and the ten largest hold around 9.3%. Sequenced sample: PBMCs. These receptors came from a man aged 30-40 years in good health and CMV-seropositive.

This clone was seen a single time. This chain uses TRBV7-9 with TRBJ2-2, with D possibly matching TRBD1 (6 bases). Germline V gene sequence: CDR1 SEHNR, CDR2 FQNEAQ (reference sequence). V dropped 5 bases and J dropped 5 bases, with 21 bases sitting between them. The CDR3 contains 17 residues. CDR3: CASSPSVGRGRTGELFF. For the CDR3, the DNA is TGTGCCAGCAGCCCGAGCGTGGGCAGGGGCCGGACCGGGGAGCTGTTTTTT.

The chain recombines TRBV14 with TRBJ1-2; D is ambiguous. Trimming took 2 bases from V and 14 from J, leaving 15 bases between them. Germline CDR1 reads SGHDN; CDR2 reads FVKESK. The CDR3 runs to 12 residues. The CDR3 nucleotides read TGTGCCAGCAGCCAAAACGACAACTTCTCAACCTTC. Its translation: CASSQNDNFSTF.

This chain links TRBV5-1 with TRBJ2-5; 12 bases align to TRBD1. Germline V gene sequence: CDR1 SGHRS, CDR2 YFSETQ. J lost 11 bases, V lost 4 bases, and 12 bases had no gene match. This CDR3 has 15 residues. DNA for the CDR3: TGCGCCAGCAGCCGGGACAGGGGGCCGGGAGGAGAGCAGTACTTC. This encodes CASSRDRGPGGEQYF.

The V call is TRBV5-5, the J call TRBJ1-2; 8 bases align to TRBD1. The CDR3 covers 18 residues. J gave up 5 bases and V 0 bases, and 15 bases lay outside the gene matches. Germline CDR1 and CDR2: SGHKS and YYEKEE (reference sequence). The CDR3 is CASSLEDRVPGDDYGYTF. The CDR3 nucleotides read TGTGCCAGCAGCTTGGAGGACAGGGTGCCCGGGGATGATTATGGCTACACCTTC.

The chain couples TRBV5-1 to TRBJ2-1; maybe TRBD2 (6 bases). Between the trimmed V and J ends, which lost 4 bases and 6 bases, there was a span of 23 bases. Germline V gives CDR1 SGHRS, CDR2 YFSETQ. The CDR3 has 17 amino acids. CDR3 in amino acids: CASSPGGGLSSVNEQFF. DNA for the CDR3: TGCGCCAGCAGCCCTGGCGGTGGGTTATCTAGCGTCAATGAGCAGTTCTTC. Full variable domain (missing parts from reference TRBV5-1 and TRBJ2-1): KAGVTQTPRYLIKTRGQQVTLSCSPISGHRSVSWYQQTPGQGLQFLFEYFSETQRNKGNFPGRFSGRQFSNSRSEMNVSTLELGDSALYLCASSPGGGLSSVNEQFFGPGTRLTVL.

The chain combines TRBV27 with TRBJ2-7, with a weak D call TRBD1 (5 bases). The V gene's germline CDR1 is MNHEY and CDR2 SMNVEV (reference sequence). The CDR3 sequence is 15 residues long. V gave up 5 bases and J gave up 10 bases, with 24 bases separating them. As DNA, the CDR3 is TGTGCCAGCAGTCCATCCCTGACAGTCATAACCCTCCAGTACTTC. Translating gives CASSPSLTVITLQYF.

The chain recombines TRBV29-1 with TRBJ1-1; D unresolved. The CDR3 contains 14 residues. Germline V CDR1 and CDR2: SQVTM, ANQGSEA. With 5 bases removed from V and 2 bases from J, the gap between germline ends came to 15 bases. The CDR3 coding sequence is TGCAGCGTTCTCCTCCCTCCGGGAAACACTGAAGCTTTCTTT. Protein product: CSVLLPPGNTEAFF.

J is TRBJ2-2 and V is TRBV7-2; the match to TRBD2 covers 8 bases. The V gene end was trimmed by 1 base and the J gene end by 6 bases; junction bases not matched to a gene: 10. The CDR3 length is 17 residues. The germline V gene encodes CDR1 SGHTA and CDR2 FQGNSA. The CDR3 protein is CASSLVSGGHQAGELFF. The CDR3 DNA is TGTGCCAGCAGCTTAGTCTCGGGAGGGCACCAGGCCGGGGAGCTGTTTTTT.

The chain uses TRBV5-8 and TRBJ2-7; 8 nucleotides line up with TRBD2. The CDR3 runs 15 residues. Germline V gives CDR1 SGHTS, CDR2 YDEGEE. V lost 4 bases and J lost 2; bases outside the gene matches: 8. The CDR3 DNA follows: TGTGCCAGCAGCCGCCTTCGAGCGGGAGCCTACGAGCAGTACTTC. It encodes CASSRLRAGAYEQYF.

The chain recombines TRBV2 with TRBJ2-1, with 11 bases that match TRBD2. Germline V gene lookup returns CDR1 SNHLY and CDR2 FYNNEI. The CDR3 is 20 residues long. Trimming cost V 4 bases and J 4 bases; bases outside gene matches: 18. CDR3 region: CASSVPANYLAGGRYNEQFF. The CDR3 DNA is TGTGCCAGCAGTGTCCCTGCGAATTATCTAGCGGGAGGAAGGTACAATGAGCAGTTCTTC. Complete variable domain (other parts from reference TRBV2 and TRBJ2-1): EPEVTQTPSHQVTQMGQEVILRCVPISNHLYFYWYRQILGQKVEFLVSFYNNEISEKSEIFDDQFSVERPDGSNFTLKIRSTKLEDSAMYFCASSVPANYLAGGRYNEQFFGPGTRLTVL.

Here the CDR3 DNA reads TGTGCCAGCAGTTTCAGACACGGCGGGGAGCTGTTTTTT. Translating gives CASSFRHGGELFF. The chain couples TRBV27 to TRBJ2-2; D remains ambiguous. Trimming removed 3 bases from V and 7 bases from J, with 9 bases in between. The CDR3 consists of 13 residues. Germline values: CDR1 MNHEY, CDR2 SMNVEV (reference sequence).

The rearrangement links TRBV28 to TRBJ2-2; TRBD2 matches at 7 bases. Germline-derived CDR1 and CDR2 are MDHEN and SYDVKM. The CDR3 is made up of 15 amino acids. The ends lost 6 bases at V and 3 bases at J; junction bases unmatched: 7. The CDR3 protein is CASRGASGYTGELFF. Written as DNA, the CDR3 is TGTGCCAGCAGAGGGGCTAGCGGTTACACCGGGGAGCTGTTTTTT.

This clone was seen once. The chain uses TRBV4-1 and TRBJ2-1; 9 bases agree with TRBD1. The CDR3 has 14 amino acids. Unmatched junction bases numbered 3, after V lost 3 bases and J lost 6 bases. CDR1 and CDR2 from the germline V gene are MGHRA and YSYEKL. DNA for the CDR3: TGCGCCAGCAGCCATGGGACAGGGTTCAATGAGCAGTTCTTC. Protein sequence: CASSHGTGFNEQFF.

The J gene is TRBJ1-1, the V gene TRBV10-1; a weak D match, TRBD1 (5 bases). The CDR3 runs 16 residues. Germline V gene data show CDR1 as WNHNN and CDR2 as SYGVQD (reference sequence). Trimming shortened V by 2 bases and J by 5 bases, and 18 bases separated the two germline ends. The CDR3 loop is CASSEGGPPGGTEAFF. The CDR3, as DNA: TGCGCCAGCAGTGAGGGAGGACCCCCGGGGGGAACTGAAGCTTTCTTT.

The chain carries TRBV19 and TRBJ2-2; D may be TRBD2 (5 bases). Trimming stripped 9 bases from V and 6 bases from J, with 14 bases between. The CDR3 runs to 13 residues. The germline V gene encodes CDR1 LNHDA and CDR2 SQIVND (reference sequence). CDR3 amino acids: CASGESGSGELFF. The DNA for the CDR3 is TGTGCCAGCGGGGAGTCCGGTTCCGGGGAGCTGTTTTTT. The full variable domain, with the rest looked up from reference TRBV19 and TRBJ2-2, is DGGITQSPKYLFRKEGQNVTLSCEQNLNHDAMYWYRQDPGQGLRLIYYSQIVNDFQKGDIAEGYSVSREKKESFPLTVTSAQKNPTAFYLCASGESGSGELFFGEGSRLTVL.

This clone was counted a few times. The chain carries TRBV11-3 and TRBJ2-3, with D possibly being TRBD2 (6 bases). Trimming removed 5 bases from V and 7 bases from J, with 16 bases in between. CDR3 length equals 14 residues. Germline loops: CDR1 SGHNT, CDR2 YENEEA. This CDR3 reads CASSPTGTVNTQYF. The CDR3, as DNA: TGTGCCAGCAGCCCAACCGGGACTGTAAATACGCAGTATTTT.

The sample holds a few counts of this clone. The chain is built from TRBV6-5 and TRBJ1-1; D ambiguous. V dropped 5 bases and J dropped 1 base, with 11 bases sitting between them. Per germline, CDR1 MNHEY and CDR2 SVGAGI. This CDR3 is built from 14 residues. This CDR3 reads CASSNSPWNTEAFF. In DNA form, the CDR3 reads TGTGCCAGCAGTAACAGCCCCTGGAACACTGAAGCTTTCTTT.

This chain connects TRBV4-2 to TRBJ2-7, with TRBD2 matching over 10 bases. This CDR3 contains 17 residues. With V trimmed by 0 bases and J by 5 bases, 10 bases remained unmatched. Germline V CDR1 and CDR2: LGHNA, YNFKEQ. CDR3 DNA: TGTGCCAGCAGCCAAGATGGTCTAGCGGGAGTATCCAACGAGCAGTACTTC. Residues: CASSQDGLAGVSNEQYF.